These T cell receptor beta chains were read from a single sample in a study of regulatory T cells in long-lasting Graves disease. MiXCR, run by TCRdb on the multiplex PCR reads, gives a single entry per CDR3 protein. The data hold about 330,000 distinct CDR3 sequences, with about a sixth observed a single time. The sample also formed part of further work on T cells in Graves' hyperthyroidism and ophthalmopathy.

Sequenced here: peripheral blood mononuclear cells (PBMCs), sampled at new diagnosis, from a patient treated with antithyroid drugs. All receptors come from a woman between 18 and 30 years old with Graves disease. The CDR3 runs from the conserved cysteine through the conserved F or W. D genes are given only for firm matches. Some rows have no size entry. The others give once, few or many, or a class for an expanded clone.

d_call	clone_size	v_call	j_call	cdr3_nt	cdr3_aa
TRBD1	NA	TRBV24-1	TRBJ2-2	TGTGCCACAAAACAGGGGGACCAAGAAACCGGGGAGCTGTTTTTT	CATKQGDQETGELFF
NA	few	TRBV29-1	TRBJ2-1	TGCAGCGTTGAAGGGGGCGGGACCCCTTCCTACAATGAGCAGTTCTTC	CSVEGGGTPSYNEQFF
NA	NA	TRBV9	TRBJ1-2	TGTGCCAGCAGCGTAGCCCAGGGGATGGTCTATGGCTACACCTTC	CASSVAQGMVYGYTF
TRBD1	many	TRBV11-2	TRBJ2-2	TGTGCCAGCAGCCGAATACAGGGGGCCACCGGGGAGCTGTTTTTT	CASSRIQGATGELFF
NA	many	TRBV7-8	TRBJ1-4	TGTGCCAGCAGCTTAGCGCGAGGGCGGATGAATGAAAAACTGTTTTTT	CASSLARGRMNEKLFF
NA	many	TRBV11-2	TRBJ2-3	TGTGCCAGCAGCTTAGGGGGGGGGCAAGATACGCAGTATTTT	CASSLGGGQDTQYF
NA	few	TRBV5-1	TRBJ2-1	TGCGCCAGCAGCTCGCAGGGAGTCAGTGAGCAGTTCTTC	CASSSQGVSEQFF
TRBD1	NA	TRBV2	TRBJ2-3	TGTGCCAGCACCCAGGGACAGGTTTTGGGCACAGATACGCAGTATTTT	CASTQGQVLGTDTQYF
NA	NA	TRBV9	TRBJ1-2	TGTGCCAGCAGCACCCGGACAGCCCATGGCTACACCTTC	CASSTRTAHGYTF
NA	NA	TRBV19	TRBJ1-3	TGTGCCAGTAGTATAGTGTCCGATGGAAACACCATATATTTT	CASSIVSDGNTIYF